This TCR beta chain was recovered during a study of T-cell memory formation after mild COVID-19. The overall study: There were largely donor-specific TCR clusters. Points from the study as a whole: There was a balanced CD4/CD8 profile in clones contracting day 15 to 85, and later expanders leaned CD4+. The pre-infection memory compartment contained some responding clones, suggesting cross-reactive memory joined. The authors did not confirm SARS-CoV-2 specificity of second-wave clones peaking day 37.

The CDR3 length is 14 residues. CDR1 is SGHRS, CDR2 YFSETQ, per germline. The V end was cut by 1 base, the J end by 2 bases, with 9 bases between. TCRdb passed the 5' RACE reads through MiXCR, listing each CDR3 protein once. The sample yields some 130,000 distinct CDR3 sequences, around 6.3% seen once. Comments on this clonotype: Its target is unknown.

This TCR came from an adult woman who had mild COVID-19 (a few samples of this study predate the infection). Cell type and time point are not known. The specimen was PBMCs or a T cell subset sorted from them (not recorded which). The rearrangement uses TRBV5-1 and TRBJ2-5, with TRBD1 as a possible D gene (6 bases). CDR3 protein: CASSLQGGQETQYF. As DNA, the CDR3 is TGCGCCAGCAGCTTGCAAGGGGGTCAAGAGACCCAGTACTTC.